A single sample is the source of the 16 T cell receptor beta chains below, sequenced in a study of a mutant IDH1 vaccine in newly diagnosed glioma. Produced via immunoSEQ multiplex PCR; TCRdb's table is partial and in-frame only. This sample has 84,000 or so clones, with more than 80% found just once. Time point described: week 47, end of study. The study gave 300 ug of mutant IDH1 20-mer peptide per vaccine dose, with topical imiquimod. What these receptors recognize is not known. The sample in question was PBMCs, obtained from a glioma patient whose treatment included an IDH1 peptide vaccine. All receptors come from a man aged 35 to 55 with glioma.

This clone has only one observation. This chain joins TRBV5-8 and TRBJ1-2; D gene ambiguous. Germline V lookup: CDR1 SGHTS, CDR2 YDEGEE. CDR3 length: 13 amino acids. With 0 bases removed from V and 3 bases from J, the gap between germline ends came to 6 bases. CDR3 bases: TGTGCCAGCAGCTTGGAACCTGACTATGGCTACACCTTC. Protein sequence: CASSLEPDYGYTF.

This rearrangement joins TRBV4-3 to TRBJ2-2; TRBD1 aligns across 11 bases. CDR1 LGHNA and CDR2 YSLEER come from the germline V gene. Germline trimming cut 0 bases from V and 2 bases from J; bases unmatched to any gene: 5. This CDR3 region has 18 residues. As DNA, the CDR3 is TGCGCCAGCAGCCAAGATGGAGGGACAGGGGGTAACACCGGGGAGCTGTTTTTT. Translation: CASSQDGGTGGNTGELFF.

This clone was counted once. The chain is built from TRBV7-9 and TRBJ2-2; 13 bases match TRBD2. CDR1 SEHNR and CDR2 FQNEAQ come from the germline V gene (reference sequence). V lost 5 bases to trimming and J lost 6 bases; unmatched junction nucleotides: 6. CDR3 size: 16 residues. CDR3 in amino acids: CASSARLAGGPGELFF. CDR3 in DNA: TGTGCCAGCAGCGCCCGACTAGCGGGGGGTCCCGGGGAGCTGTTTTTT.

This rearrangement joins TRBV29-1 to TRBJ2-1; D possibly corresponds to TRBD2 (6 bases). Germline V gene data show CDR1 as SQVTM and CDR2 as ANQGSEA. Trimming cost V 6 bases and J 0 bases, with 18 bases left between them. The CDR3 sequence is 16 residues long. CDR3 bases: TGCAGCGTAAAAAGCGGGCCGCGAAGCTCCTACAATGAGCAGTTCTTC. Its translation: CSVKSGPRSSYNEQFF.

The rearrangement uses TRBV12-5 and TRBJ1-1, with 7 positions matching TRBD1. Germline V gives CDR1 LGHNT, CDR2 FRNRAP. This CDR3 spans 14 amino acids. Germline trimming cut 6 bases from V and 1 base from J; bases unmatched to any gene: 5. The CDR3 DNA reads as TGTGCTAGTGGCCGGGACAGCTCGAACACTGAAGCTTTCTTT. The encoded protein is CASGRDSSNTEAFF. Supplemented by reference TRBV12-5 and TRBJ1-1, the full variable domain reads DARVTQTPRHKVTEMGQEVTMRCQPILGHNTVFWYRQTMMQGLELLAYFRNRAPLDDSGMPKDRFSAEMPDATLATLKIQPSEPRDSAVYFCASGRDSSNTEAFFGQGTRLTVV.

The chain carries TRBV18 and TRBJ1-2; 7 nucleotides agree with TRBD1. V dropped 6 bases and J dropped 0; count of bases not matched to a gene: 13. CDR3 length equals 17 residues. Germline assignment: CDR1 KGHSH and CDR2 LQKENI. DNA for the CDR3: TGTGCCAGCTCGCGAGCGATCCCGGGACAGACTAACTATGGCTACACCTTC. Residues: CASSRAIPGQTNYGYTF.

The CDR3 region is CASSVESLSYNEQFF. The CDR3 nucleotides read TGTGCCAGCAGCGTAGAGTCGCTCTCCTACAATGAGCAGTTCTTC. This rearrangement joins TRBV9 to TRBJ2-1; D uncertain. The CDR3 is 15 residues long. Per germline, CDR1 SGDLS and CDR2 YYNGEE. V lost 0 bases and J lost 0, with 7 bases in between.

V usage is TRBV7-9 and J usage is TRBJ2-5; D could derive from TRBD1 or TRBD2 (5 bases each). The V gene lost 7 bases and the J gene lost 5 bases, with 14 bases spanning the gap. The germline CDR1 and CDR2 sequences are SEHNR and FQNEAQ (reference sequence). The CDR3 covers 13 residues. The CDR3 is CASNLRGVETQYF. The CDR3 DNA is TGTGCCAGCAACCTTAGAGGGGTGGAGACCCAGTACTTC.

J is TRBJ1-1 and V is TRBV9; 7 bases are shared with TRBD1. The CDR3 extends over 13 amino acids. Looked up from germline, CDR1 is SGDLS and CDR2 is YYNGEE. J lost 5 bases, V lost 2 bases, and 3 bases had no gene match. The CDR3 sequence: CASSVATGTEAFF. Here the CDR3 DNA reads TGTGCCAGCAGCGTCGCGACAGGGACTGAAGCTTTCTTT.

CDR3 coding DNA: TGTGCCAGCAGTGCAGCTCTAACATCTAGCAATCAGCCCCAGCATTTT. This sequence encodes CASSAALTSSNQPQHF. The genes are TRBV6-1 and TRBJ1-5; D remains ambiguous. CDR1 and CDR2 (germline): MNHNS, SASEGT. This CDR3 comprises 16 residues. Between the trimmed V and J ends, which lost 4 bases and 0 bases, there was a span of 13 bases.

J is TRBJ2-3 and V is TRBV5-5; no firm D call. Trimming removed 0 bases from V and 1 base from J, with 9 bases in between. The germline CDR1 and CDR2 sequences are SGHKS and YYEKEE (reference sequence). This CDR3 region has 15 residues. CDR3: CASSLEGWGTDTQYF. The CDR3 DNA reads TGTGCCAGCAGCTTGGAGGGCTGGGGCACAGATACGCAGTATTTT.

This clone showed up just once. The CDR3: CASAAVDTQYF. Written as DNA, the CDR3 is TGTGCCAGCGCTGCGGTAGATACGCAGTATTTT. This rearrangement joins TRBV6-5 to TRBJ2-3; D remains ambiguous. The V gene's germline CDR1 is MNHEY and CDR2 SVGAGI. This CDR3 region has 11 residues. V lost 8 bases and J 5 bases, leaving 8 bases between the germline ends.

The CDR3 DNA is TGCGCCAGCAGCCAAGATAGGGCGGACAGGCAGTCAAATCAGCCCCAGCATTTT. Translated, it gives CASSQDRADRQSNQPQHF. The gene calls are TRBV4-3 and TRBJ1-5, with TRBD1 identical over 7 bases. Germline V gene lookup returns CDR1 LGHNA and CDR2 YSLEER. Trimming cost V 0 bases and J 4 bases; bases outside gene matches: 12. The CDR3 runs to 18 residues.

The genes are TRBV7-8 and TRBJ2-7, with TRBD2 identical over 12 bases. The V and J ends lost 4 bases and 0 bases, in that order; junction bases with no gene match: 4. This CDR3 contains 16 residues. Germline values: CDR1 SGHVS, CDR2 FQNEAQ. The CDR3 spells CASSSRTSGTSYEQYF. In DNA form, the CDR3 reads TGTGCCAGCAGCTCGAGGACTAGCGGGACCTCCTACGAGCAGTACTTC.

The CDR3 reads CASSSIAGLTDTQYF. The CDR3 nucleotides are TGTGCCAGCAGTTCCATAGCGGGGCTCACAGATACGCAGTATTTT. The chain uses TRBV28 and TRBJ2-3; 8 bases match TRBD2. This CDR3 is 15 amino acids long. Germline lookup yields CDR1 MDHEN and CDR2 SYDVKM. The junction had 5 bases not matched to a gene; V was cut back by 4 bases and J by 2 bases.

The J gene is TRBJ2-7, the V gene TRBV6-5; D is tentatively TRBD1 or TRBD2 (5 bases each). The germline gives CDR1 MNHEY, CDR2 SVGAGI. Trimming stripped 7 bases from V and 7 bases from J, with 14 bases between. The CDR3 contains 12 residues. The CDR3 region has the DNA TGTGCCAGCACGCCGGGGACGGGGGAGCAGTACTTC. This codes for CASTPGTGEQYF.